What follows are 11 T cell receptor beta chains derived from one specimen sequenced in a study of tissue T cells after allogeneic stem cell transplantation. Some clones are missing from TCRdb's copy, which holds only in-frame ones; the method was immunoSEQ multiplex PCR. The sample carries tens of thousands of clones, 72% recorded once. Sequenced material: spleen. The receptors shown here come from a female BALB/c mouse in good health. The strain's MHC: H2-d.

Concerning this clone: Any gene name here is a mouse gene name. Coverage ceases 1 residue before the CDR3 finishes, and the germline J gene fills in the end. V is TRBV15 and J is TRBJ2-3; the match to TRBD1 covers 10 bases. Germline trimming cut 10 bases from V and 5 bases from J; bases unmatched to any gene: 3. The CDR3 has 12 residues. The germline gives CDR1 SGHND, CDR2 FRSKSL. Incomplete CDR3 DNA: TGTGCCACAGGGACAGGGGAAGAAACGCTGTAT. Translating it yields CATGTGEETLY. The full CDR3 protein reads CATGTGEETLYF. The full variable domain, completed using reference TRBV15 and TRBJ2-3, is DAGVTQTPRHEVAEKGQTIILKCEPVSGHNDLFWYRQTKIQGLELLSYFRSKSLMEDGGAFKDRFKAEMLNSSFSTLKIQPTEPKDSAVYLCATGTGEETLYFGSGTRLTVL.

The count of this clone is one. Gene names are the mouse ones. Read coverage stops 1 residue before the CDR3 terminus; the germline J gene supplies the remainder. The chain links TRBV13-3 to TRBJ2-2; 8 nucleotides match TRBD1. CDR1 is NNHDY, CDR2 SYVADS, per germline. The V gene end was trimmed by 0 bases and the J gene end by 1 base; junction bases not matched to a gene: 2. CDR3 length: 16 amino acids. The CDR3 DNA, read in part, is TGTGCCAGCAGTGATGGGACAGGGAGAAACACCGGGCAGCTCTAC. Translation: CASSDGTGRNTGQLY. The entire CDR3 sequence reads CASSDGTGRNTGQLYF.

As for this clone: Here the gene names and germline are mouse. The read is 1 residue too short to cover the CDR3 end, so that end is filled in from the germline J gene. The chain employs TRBV29 and TRBJ1-3, with D possibly being TRBD1 (5 bases). This CDR3 is built from 14 residues. V lost 1 base to trimming and J lost 4 bases, with 8 bases between them. CDR1 MSHET and CDR2 SYDVDS come from the germline V gene. The CDR3 sequence is CASSLWGLGNTLYF. The CDR3 bases that were read are TGTGCTAGCAGTTTATGGGGGTTAGGAAATACGCTCTAT.

Of note for this clone: These gene names are mouse names. Incomplete CDR3 DNA: TGTGCCAGCGGTGAAGGCAGGGGGCAAGACACCCAGTAC. As protein: CASGEGRGQDTQY. The full CDR3 sequence reads CASGEGRGQDTQYF. This chain links TRBV13-2 with TRBJ2-5, with 7 bases that match TRBD1. The read halts 1 residue ahead of the CDR3 end, with the missing end drawn from the germline J gene. V shed 2 bases, J shed 3 bases, and the junction held 3 bases outside the gene matches. This CDR3 is 14 amino acids long. From germline, CDR1 is NNHNN and CDR2 SYGAGS (reference sequence).

Details on this clone: Here the gene names and germline are mouse. The read ends 1 residue early relative to the CDR3; the germline J gene fills the gap. This rearrangement joins TRBV31 to TRBJ2-5; the match to TRBD2 covers 8 bases. V gave up 0 bases and J gave up 3 bases; unmatched junction bases: 5. The CDR3 is made up of 15 amino acids. Germline V lookup: CDR1 GKSSPN, CDR2 SITVG. The CDR3 here is CAWSLRWGGQDTQYF. The CDR3 DNA, read in part, is TGTGCCTGGAGTCTAAGGTGGGGGGGGCAAGACACCCAGTAC.

Note on this clone: Gene names follow the mouse nomenclature. The sequence runs out 1 residue before the end of the CDR3; the remainder is reconstructed from the germline J gene. The chain employs TRBV2 and TRBJ2-5, with D possibly TRBD2 on 6 matching bases. CDR3 length equals 15 residues. The germline V gene has CDR1 LGHNA and CDR2 YSYQKL. V lost 0 bases and J lost 4, with 11 bases in between. The DNA read from the CDR3 is TGTGCCAGCAGCCAAGATAAACTGGGAGAAGACACCCAGTAC. Encoded protein: CASSQDKLGEDTQY. The whole CDR3 reads CASSQDKLGEDTQYF. Combining the CDR3 with reference TRBV2 and TRBJ2-5 gives the whole variable domain DPKIIQKPKYLVAVTGSEKILICEQYLGHNAMYWYRQSAKKPLEFMFSYSYQKLMDNQTASSRFQPQSSKKNHLDLQITALKPDDSATYFCASSQDKLGEDTQYFGPGTRLLVL.

In the case of this clone: Gene names are mouse gene names. Coverage ceases 1 residue before the CDR3 finishes, and the germline J gene fills in the end. V is TRBV1 and J is TRBJ2-4; perhaps TRBD1 as D (5 bases). The CDR3 loop spans 14 amino acids. Germline V gene data show CDR1 as NSQYPW and CDR2 as LRSPGD (reference sequence). Trimming took 0 bases from V and 1 from J, leaving 5 bases between them. CDR3 bases read: TGCACCTGCAGTGCAGAACAGGGTCAAAACACCTTGTAC. Protein: CTCSAEQGQNTLY. The whole CDR3 protein reads CTCSAEQGQNTLYF. Drawing the rest from reference TRBV1 and TRBJ2-4, the complete variable domain is VTLLEQNPRWRLVPRGQAVNLRCILKNSQYPWMSWYQQDLQKQLQWLFTLRSPGDKEVKSLPGADYLATRVTDTELRLQVANMSQGRTLYCTCSAEQGQNTLYFGAGTRLSVL.

As for this clone: Each gene name is a mouse one. With the read ending 1 residue before the CDR3 end, the germline J gene is used to fill in that end. This chain joins TRBV19 and TRBJ1-1; unclear D gene. V dropped 0 bases and J dropped 0 bases, with 9 bases sitting between them. The germline gives CDR1 FNHDT, CDR2 SITEND (reference sequence). The CDR3 spans 15 residues. The chain's CDR3 is CASSIAQSPNTEVFF. The sequenced part of the CDR3 DNA is TGTGCCAGCAGTATAGCACAGTCTCCAAACACAGAAGTCTTC.

Of note for this clone: The genes and germline here are from mouse. The read stops 1 residue short of the end of the CDR3; the missing end is completed from the germline J gene. This sequence joins TRBV2 and TRBJ1-2; no clear D. V lost 3 bases and J 0 bases, leaving 2 bases between the germline ends. This CDR3 has 12 amino acids. Germline CDR1 reads LGHNA; CDR2 reads YSYQKL. The CDR3: CASSHANSDYTF. Incomplete CDR3 DNA: TGTGCCAGCAGCCACGCAAACTCCGACTACACC.

This clone was detected a few times. The listed genes are named as in mouse. The read ends 1 residue before the CDR3 terminus; that terminus is restored from the germline J gene. This chain links TRBV19 with TRBJ2-7; D unresolved. The CDR3 covers 11 residues. The V end lost 2 bases, the J end lost 3 bases, and 3 bases lay between the germline ends. CDR1 FNHDT and CDR2 SITEND come from the germline V gene (reference sequence). The DNA read from the CDR3 is TGTGCCAGCAGTATCCACTATGAACAGTAC. Its protein is CASSIHYEQY. The CDR3 as a whole reads CASSIHYEQYF.

In regard to this clone: Germline and genes here are mouse. From the germline J gene comes the end of the CDR3, since the read stops 1 residue before it. The chain joins TRBV13-3 to TRBJ1-1; 7 nucleotides line up with TRBD1. V gave up 5 bases and J gave up 0 bases; unmatched junction bases: 7. The germline CDR1 and CDR2 sequences are NNHDY and SYVADS. The CDR3 totals 15 residues. The CDR3 sequence is CASRGQRGANTEVFF. Partial CDR3 DNA: TGTGCCAGCAGGGGACAGAGAGGGGCAAACACAGAAGTCTTC.